This T cell receptor beta chain is from a study of T cell responses to AZD1222 COVID-19 vaccine. This table comes from immunoSEQ multiplex PCR, and its TCRdb copy is limited to in-frame clones, with some not included. The sample comprises some 66,000 clones, more than 85% of which are singletons, and 15% to 20% rests with the top ten. This CDR3 comprises 14 residues. V was trimmed by 7 bases and J by 0 bases, leaving 10 bases between them. Germline values: CDR1 SGHTA, CDR2 FQGNSA. This TCR came from an adult in good health. The sample consisted of peripheral blood, taken on day 0 of AZD1222 vaccination. The J gene is TRBJ2-1, the V gene TRBV7-2; D is unresolved. This CDR3 reads CASNRESSYNEQFF. CDR3 in DNA: TGTGCCAGCAATCGCGAAAGCTCCTACAATGAGCAGTTCTTC.